This paragraph covers one T cell receptor beta chain sequence. Its cognate antigen is unknown. The investigators sampled blood at baseline, at cycle 4 day 1, and at cycle 7 day 1. Profiled with immunoSEQ multiplex PCR; TCRdb holds only in-frame clones, not every one. The table records 150,000 to 180,000 clones, under 95% of them present only once. Germline CDR1 LGHNA, CDR2 YSLEER. The CDR3 extends over 15 amino acids. With 1 base removed from V and 3 bases from J, the gap between germline ends came to 13 bases. This sample was included in a study of OX40 agonist ivuxolimab in advanced cancers. The overall study: With ivuxolimab, an agonistic anti-OX40 (CD134) antibody, patients were treated.

Study observations and caveats: There were, on average, more expanded clones in CD8+ T cells than in CD4+. Clonal expansion by week 6 occurred in CD4+ and CD8+ blood T cells (at 0.1 to 3.0 mg/kg).

The specimen was CD4+ or CD8+ T cells sorted from blood, collected in a trial of the OX40 agonist ivuxolimab. The chain has TRBV4-3 and TRBJ2-7; no definite D call. The receptor's source is an adult with an advanced solid tumor such as melanoma, head and neck, liver or kidney cancer. The CDR3 protein is CASSQAGAAYYEQYF. CDR3 nucleotide sequence: TGCGCCAGCAGCCAAGCCGGAGCCGCCTACTACGAGCAGTACTTC.